These 11 T cell receptor beta chains came from one sample sequenced in a study of yellow fever vaccine responses in identical twins. Via MiXCR, TCRdb re-called the RT-PCR reads, giving one row per CDR3 protein. Of about 1,700 distinct CDR3 sequences listed, 88% were seen once; the top ten hold about 6%. The sequencing used T cells from blood (PBMCs), unsorted or a sorted subset (not recorded which), collected before or after yellow fever vaccination (not recorded which). Receptors originate from a woman between 18 and 29 years old who received the yellow fever vaccine.

The gene calls are TRBV15 and TRBJ2-1; 9 bases are shared with TRBD1. The CDR3 is 14 residues long. Germline CDR1 LNHNV, CDR2 YYDKDF (reference sequence). Unmatched junction bases numbered 4, after V lost 3 bases and J lost 7 bases. CDR3 bases: TGTGCCACCAGCAGGTGGGGGACAGGGAATGAGCAGTTCTTC. Encoded protein: CATSRWGTGNEQFF.

The rearrangement joins TRBV12-3 or TRBV12-4 to TRBJ2-1, with 11 bases that match TRBD2. The V segment lost 6 bases and the J segment 16 bases; nucleotides outside the gene matches: 11. This CDR3 contains 13 residues. CDR3 in amino acids: CASSLTSGRGCFF. In DNA, the CDR3 is TGTGCCAGCAGCTTAACTAGCGGGAGAGGATGTTTCTTC.

The sample holds a few counts of this clonotype. The chain links TRBV6-1 to TRBJ1-2, with 7 bases fitting TRBD1. V lost 6 bases to trimming and J lost 4 bases; unmatched junction nucleotides: 14. This CDR3 spans 16 amino acids. Per the germline V gene, CDR1 is MNHNS and CDR2 is SASEGT. The CDR3 DNA reads as TGTGCCAGCAGACCTGGACAGGACAGTTTCAGCTATGGCTACACCTTC. It yields the protein CASRPGQDSFSYGYTF.

This chain links TRBV29-1 with TRBJ1-5, with D perhaps TRBD1 (6 bases). Per the germline V gene, CDR1 is SQVTM and CDR2 is ANQGSEA. CDR3 size: 13 residues. V was cut by 4 bases and J by 0 bases, with 7 bases left in between. CDR3 coding DNA: TGCAGCGTTGGGGGGCCTAGCAATCAGCCCCAGCATTTT. Its protein product is CSVGGPSNQPQHF.

CDR3 nucleotide sequence: TGTGCCGTTTCCGGGTCCTATTACGAGCAGTACTTC. This encodes CAVSGSYYEQYF. This chain joins TRBV10-3 and TRBJ2-7; D uncertain. Trimming removed 11 bases from V and 4 bases from J, with 15 bases in between. CDR1 and CDR2 from the germline V gene are ENHRY and SYGVKD. This CDR3 has 12 residues.

The chain uses TRBV30 and TRBJ1-5, with a weak D call TRBD1 (6 bases). Germline assignment: CDR1 GTSNPN and CDR2 SVGIG (reference sequence). The CDR3 is 12 residues long. V lost 0 bases, J lost 7 bases, and 7 bases lay in between. CDR3 bases: TGTGCCTGGAGTGTAGGGGGGCAGCCCCAGCATTTT. Encoded protein: CAWSVGGQPQHF.

By proportion, this clonotype is hyperexpanded. This rearrangement joins TRBV6-5 to TRBJ1-5; 7 bases are shared with TRBD1. Germline V gene lookup returns CDR1 MNHEY and CDR2 SVGAGI. J lost 2 bases, V lost 2 bases, and 0 bases had no gene match. The CDR3 is made up of 14 amino acids. In nucleotides, the CDR3 is TGTGCCAGCAGTTACGGACAGGGCAATCAGCCCCAGCATTTT. It translates to CASSYGQGNQPQHF.

This clonotype came up once. The V and J genes are TRBV15 and TRBJ2-1, with 10 bases identical to TRBD2. Trimming cost V 8 bases and J 8 bases; bases outside gene matches: 12. The CDR3 has 15 residues. The germline gives CDR1 LNHNV, CDR2 YYDKDF (reference sequence). DNA of the CDR3: TGTGCCACCGCCCTAACTGTGAGCGGGGGGGATGAGCAGTTCTTC. Amino acid sequence: CATALTVSGGDEQFF.

The chain combines TRBV27 with TRBJ2-1, with 11 bases identical to TRBD2. Trimming took 5 bases from V and 5 from J; bases not matched to a gene: 5. The germline V gene has CDR1 MNHEY and CDR2 SMNVEV (reference sequence). The CDR3 length is 15 residues. The CDR3 region is CASSLLAGGHNEQFF. CDR3 in DNA: TGTGCCAGCAGTCTCTTAGCGGGGGGGCACAATGAGCAGTTCTTC.

J is TRBJ2-7 and V is TRBV15; D perhaps matches TRBD1 (5 bases). Germline values: CDR1 LNHNV, CDR2 YYDKDF (reference sequence). This CDR3 has 13 amino acids. Between the trimmed V and J ends, which lost 1 base and 4 bases, there was a span of 8 bases. CDR3 region: CATSRATGYEQYF. The DNA of the CDR3 is TGTGCCACCAGCAGAGCAACAGGTTACGAGCAGTACTTC.

The chain carries TRBV11-1 and TRBJ2-3; 12 nucleotides align to TRBD1. CDR1 and CDR2 from the germline V gene are SGHAT and FQDESV (reference sequence). The CDR3 sequence is 16 residues long. After removal of 5 bases from V and 0 bases from J, the junction contained 3 bases not matched to a gene. The CDR3 here is CASSPGTGGSTDTQYF. Here the CDR3 DNA reads TGTGCCAGCAGCCCAGGGACAGGGGGCAGCACAGATACGCAGTATTTT.